This T cell receptor (beta chain) was documented in a study of shared clonotypes between healthy human individuals. This clone was seen a few times. Germline V lookup: CDR1 SGHTA, CDR2 FQGTGA. The trim removed 0 bases at V and 3 bases at J, leaving 4 bases unmatched. The CDR3 runs to 15 residues. Measured with immunoSEQ multiplex PCR; TCRdb has only the in-frame clones, and not every one. Among roughly 480,000 clones listed, 79% were seen once. The receptor was isolated from a woman aged 40-49 years in good health. Some clones in this sample may be carry-over from other donors' samples. Sequenced material: PBMCs. The chain links TRBV7-3 to TRBJ2-7, with 8 bases lining up with TRBD2. CDR3 residues: CASSLTRTSSYEQYF. The CDR3 DNA reads TGTGCCAGCAGCTTAACACGGACTAGCAGCTACGAGCAGTACTTC.